Each of the 6 T cell receptor beta chains below was sequenced from the same sample in a study of monozygotic twins with inflammatory bowel disease (dated by TCRdb to between 2018 and 2021). Library preparation used 5' RACE. Reads for this sample came from an Illumina HiSeq 2500. TCRdb reprocessed the reads; each CDR3 protein sequence makes one entry, and DNA is unavailable. The record for this sample contains approximately 330,000 distinct CDR3 sequences. The ten largest make up approximately 2% of the sample. The specimen sequenced was blood. The source of these receptors is a human donor with ulcerative colitis or Crohn's disease, or a healthy co-twin of an affected twin (not recorded which).

The chain is built from TRBV29-1 and TRBJ2-3; lacking DNA, the TRBD1 call made by TCRdb goes unchecked. Germline V gene sequence: CDR1 SQVTM, CDR2 ANQGSEA. CDR3 length equals 13 residues. CDR3: CSGGRRDTDTQYF.

The chain links TRBV12-3 or TRBV12-4 to TRBJ2-1; TCRdb picks TRBD1, but there is no DNA to check that call. CDR3 length equals 12 residues. The CDR3 protein is CASSLGLGGQFF.

CDR3 protein: CASRVVGESTDTQYF. The chain has TRBV27 and TRBJ2-3; the D gene TCRdb calls, TRBD1, cannot be checked with no DNA. The CDR3 runs 15 residues. Per germline, CDR1 MNHEY and CDR2 SMNVEV (reference sequence).

J is TRBJ2-1 and V is TRBV20-1; TCRdb proposes TRBD2, but this gene call is untestable without DNA. The CDR3 covers 15 residues. Germline V gene data show CDR1 as DFQATT and CDR2 as SNEGSKA (reference sequence). The CDR3 loop reads CSARVPGLVLNEQFF.

The CDR3 loop is CASSLMEGTQYF. The J gene is TRBJ2-5, the V gene TRBV11-2; TCRdb's D call of TRBD2 is untestable without DNA. The germline gives CDR1 SGHAT, CDR2 FQNNGV. This CDR3 has 12 residues. Full variable domain (remainder filled in from reference TRBV11-2 and TRBJ2-5): EAGVAQSPRYKIIEKRQSVAFWCNPISGHATLYWYQQILGQGPKLLIQFQNNGVVDDSQLPKDRFSAERLKGVDSTLKIQPAKLEDSAVYLCASSLMEGTQYFGPGTRLLVL.

V and J are TRBV12-3 or TRBV12-4 and TRBJ1-2; TCRdb lists TRBD1, though no DNA is available to test this call. The CDR3 runs 12 residues. CDR3 amino acids: CASSSQGFGYTF.